This T cell receptor beta chain derives from a study of cytomegalovirus exposure and HLA in healthy donors (dated by TCRdb to between 2016 and 2019). General notes on the study: An earlier analysis of roughly 500 of the donors reported roughly 300 Gb of sequence data and approximately 110 million unique TCR beta sequences from 150 million to 200 million T cells. High-throughput TCR immunosequencing, statistical association of individual TCRs with disease status, and machine learning were combined to predict cytomegalovirus infection status. HLA typing covered class I and class II loci at four-digit resolution. Every discovery cohort repertoire had been produced on one sequencing platform. An early release that covered about 640 HLA-typed donors contained about 300 gigabases of sequencing data and 65 million to 100 million unique TCR sequences. The later analysis used no new phenotypic data to find candidate immune exposures, relying instead on TCR beta sequences and their occurrence across donors. An earlier analysis of about 620 of the donors applied high-throughput TCR beta sequencing to assess whether each TCR beta V gene segment acted as functional or pseudogenic. A separate validation cohort of 100 to 150 different subjects was used in addition to the roughly 700-subject first cohort. A handful of DR-DQ haplotypes were handled as single units for association and clustering because linkage in the cohort was strong. In a later genetic analysis, genome-wide SNP genotypes for about 65% of the roughly 700 donors were used, and that subset was treated as a discovery cohort. The number of donors typed differed by locus, with 629-630 for A, B, C, DRB1 and DQB1, approximately 500 for DQA1, 600 to 610 for DPA1, and 400 to 490 for DPB1. The study used immunosequencing to profile the T cell repertoires of approximately 630 subjects and linked those repertoires to cytomegalovirus serostatus. The study aimed to test whether signatures of past pathogen exposure could be identified by cataloging public T cell receptors. Alongside the repertoire data, information on donor age, sex, ethnicity and CMV serostatus was compiled. Among the approximately 400 genotyped donors, under 90% belonged to the genetic ancestry cluster associated with self-reported Caucasian donors. Across around 400 genotyped donors of the cohort, an average of about 240,000 unique TCR beta nucleotide sequences per donor were sequenced, and around 20% of those sequences were non-productive. A later analysis re-examined previously published TCR beta repertoires from more than 550 donors and added high-resolution HLA genotyping to investigate patterns of TCR occurrence.

The CDR3 spans 14 residues, from the cysteine through the phenylalanine. Only the CDR3 DNA is retained, 42 bases long and in frame from the first base. The germline V gene (reference sequence) sets CDR1 to SEHNR and CDR2 to FQNEAQ. The V and J ends are trimmed by 3 bases and 2 bases, leaving 10 bases between them. In total, around 600 healthy bone marrow donors made up the cohort. All cohort members were sampled while nominally healthy, although unrecorded immune exposures were likely present. The donor tested CMV seropositive and was one of the 289 seropositive cohort members. A peripheral blood sample was collected from each donor, and TCR beta sequencing was performed on peripheral blood mononuclear cells. The Qiagen DNeasy Blood Extraction Kit was used to extract genomic DNA from the blood cell samples. The library was generated by the immunoSEQ multiplex PCR assay. The multiplex PCR relied on a mix of 60 forward primers for TCR Vbeta segments and 13 reverse primers for TCR Jbeta segments. Amplification of the CDR3 region of rearranged TCR beta genes was performed with a multiplex PCR assay on genomic DNA. The amplified TCR beta libraries were sequenced on the Illumina HiSeq System as 87-base-pair reads. In the original analysis: In a later analysis, tens of millions of unique TCR beta chains were counted across the approximately 640 repertoires, and roughly 11 million of these chains were shared by at least two donors. Raw reads were error-corrected and collapsed into unique sequences by a nearest-neighbor algorithm in which closely related sequences were merged to remove PCR and sequencing errors. Alignment of CDR3 sequences to IMGT reference sequences was used to assign V, D and J gene segments. Each retained sequence needed at least a six-nucleotide match to both a V gene segment and a J gene segment. A rearrangement counted as productive if the CDR3 had no stop codons and remained in frame with V and J, and every other rearrangement counted as non-productive. Following IMGT convention, CDR3 was defined as the stretch from the second conserved V-encoded cysteine to the conserved J-encoded phenylalanine. Sequences without an unambiguous match to a single V gene segment were excluded from the earlier analysis of about 640 of the donors. An earlier analysis of 450 to 650 of the donors called V segments functional above 56.7% productive rearrangements and segregating when the between-donor standard deviation exceeded 5%. A statistical classification framework was developed to diagnose cytomegalovirus status using the catalog of TCR beta chain sequences. In a later analysis, V and J genes were assigned by comparing TCR nucleotide sequences against IMGT/GENE-DB human TR gene sequences. The TCRdist pipeline was used in a later analysis to assign CDR3 sequences and most-parsimonious VDJ recombination scenarios. A later analysis defined each TCR beta chain by its CDR3 amino acid sequence plus V-gene family, and excluded reads lacking a unique V-gene family. To address suspected cross-contamination and a sequencing artifact, a later analysis removed 592 highly shared, low-generation-probability nucleotide sequences. In a later analysis, a clonal expansion index was calculated for each public chain from normalized within-repertoire ranks of inferred template counts. A later analysis computed generation probabilities with a VDJ recombination model fitted to out-of-frame rearrangements, and checked the results against IGoR. In a later analysis, TCR-TCR, TCR-HLA and TCR-CMV co-occurrence was scored with hypergeometric tests, and a repertoire-size bias correction was applied to TCR pairs. A later analysis estimated false discovery rates by permuting HLA or CMV assignments 20 times. In a later analysis, co-occurring TCRs were grouped using DBSCAN, and TCRdist sequence similarity was added for clustering within HLA-allele-positive subsets. Repertoires with fewer than 30,000 or more than 120,000 public chains were left out of co-occurrence clustering, as were five repertoires with anomalous nucleotide sharing. The immuneACCESS repertoire file appears here via TCRdb, limited to in-frame rearrangements. These files lack a portion of the clones; in checked studies, under half of the deficit traces to unresolved V genes, and the cause of the others is not known. V and J calls and clone size are those listed in that table; D and trimming were worked out from the DNA. The sample table lists around 150,000 clones, roughly 84% of them with a count of one. Roughly 2.2% of the sample comes from the top ten.

The paper as a whole reports these results and caveats: Most TCR sequences were seen in very few donors, while some public TCRs were found in many individuals. Some IMGT-functional V segments, including TRBV6-2 and TRBV6-3, could not be distinguished by the 87-base-pair reads and were therefore excluded. An earlier analysis of approximately 590 of the donors showed that most TCR beta V segments appeared in productive rearrangements either about 87% or about 30% of the time, which broadly matched IMGT annotations. According to a later genetic analysis, donors in an Asian-associated ancestry cluster had fewer N-insertions in productive TCRs than the approximately 670-donor mean. Three of the identified cytomegalovirus-associated TCR beta chains were confirmed in vitro to be specific for cytomegalovirus antigens. Cytomegalovirus status was reported to be diagnosed by the classifier with high specificity and sensitivity in both the original and validation cohorts. In a later genetic analysis, a missense DCLRE1C variant was associated with V-gene and J-gene trimming of TCR beta chains, and the association was replicated in an independent cohort. Most CMV-associated TCR beta chains appeared to be HLA-restricted in a later analysis, and the HLA associations seemed to be driven largely by CMV exposure. The earlier analysis of approximately 540 of the donors excluded 15 to 20 rarely observed V segments, including chromosome 9 orphons, because counts were too low. A group of highly shared sequence variants was considered likely to be a technical artifact of the sequencing pipeline. Because some donors lacked HLA typing at each locus, the association tests relied only on the typed subset. In the study, 164 TCR beta chains were listed as associated with cytomegalovirus. When HLA alleles, especially DR and DQ, strongly co-occurred, TCR associations were difficult to assign to individual alleles. A later analysis reported that several top co-occurrence clusters appeared linked to parvovirus B19, influenza, CMV and Epstein-Barr virus. Only TCR beta chains were sequenced in this cohort, and the absence of alpha or paired-chain data limited detectable features. A later analysis found that TCR association rates varied across HLA loci, with DRB1 alleles showing the most associated TCRs and HLA-C alleles the fewest. Sequencing depth was assumed to be roughly uniform across donors in the presence/absence analyses, though that assumption may not hold. Linkage disequilibrium might explain the correlated functional status among segregating V segments, but an unknown experimental factor could not be ruled out. The authors suggested that the approach could potentially be extended to other disease states and immunological phenotypes. A later analysis associated 16,951 TCR beta sequences with specific HLA alleles at a false discovery rate of 0.05. Compared with equally common non-associated chains, HLA-associated TCR beta chains in a later analysis were more clonally expanded and had lower generation probabilities. For the cohort, immune exposure information was limited to CMV serostatus. A further reported finding was that TCR beta sequences accurately predicted the HLA-A and HLA-B alleles for most subjects in the first cohort.

For this clone: Its antigen remains undetermined. No much larger clone exists at a distance of one base, and base qualities are not known.

Sample: PBMCs. Rearrangement joined TRBV7-9 to TRBJ1-2, with no D gene named confidently. This TCR was sampled from a man aged 18 to 29 in good health and CMV-seropositive. The bases are TGTGCCAGCAGCTTCGGTAACGAGAACTATGGCTACACCTTC. This yields the protein CASSFGNENYGYTF.